One sample yielded the 23 T cell receptor beta chains listed below, sequenced in a study of T-cell reconstitution after alpha-beta-depleted transplantation in children. This sample's TCRbeta library carried unique molecular identifier barcodes. TCRdb re-called the PCR reads through MiXCR, storing one row per CDR3 protein. This table holds approximately 640,000 distinct CDR3 sequences, about 15% found once. The sequencing here drew on PBMCs from the stem cell graft donor, taken from the stem cell graft. The source is a human donor who donated a stem cell graft to a child with acute myeloid leukemia.

This clonotype was picked up a small number of times. The chain joins TRBV4-3 to TRBJ2-2, with 9 bases fitting TRBD1. The CDR3 consists of 15 residues. J gave up 7 bases and V 5 bases, and 8 bases lay outside the gene matches. CDR1 LGHNA and CDR2 YSLEER come from the germline V gene. Here the CDR3 DNA reads TGCGCCAGCAGCTCCGGGACAGGGAGGAACGGGGAGCTGTTTTTT. This gives the protein CASSSGTGRNGELFF.

The J gene is TRBJ2-7, the V gene TRBV11-2; D is perhaps TRBD1 (7 bases). V dropped 8 bases and J dropped 3 bases, with 17 bases sitting between them. The length of the CDR3 is 14 residues. The germline V gene has CDR1 SGHAT and CDR2 FQNNGV. CDR3 bases: TGTGCCAGCGCGGGACAGCTTTTAAACTACGAGCAGTACGTC. Translated: CASAGQLLNYEQYV.

The rearrangement uses TRBV28 and TRBJ1-1, with 7 bases aligning to TRBD1. Per the germline V gene, CDR1 is MDHEN and CDR2 is SYDVKM. With 7 bases clipped from V and 5 bases from J, the junction kept 7 bases outside the gene matches. The CDR3 loop spans 13 amino acids. The CDR3 reads CASNPGTATEAFF. The CDR3 DNA sequence: TGTGCCAGCAATCCCGGGACAGCAACTGAAGCTTTCTTT.

This clonotype was detected a few times. DNA of the CDR3: TGTGCCTGGGAACAGGGGCGAAAACAGCCCCAGCATTTT. Protein: CAWEQGRKQPQHF. V gene TRBV30 combines with J gene TRBJ1-5, with 7 bases that match TRBD1. V trimming: 5 bases; J trimming: 7 bases; junction bases outside the gene matches: 8. The germline V gene has CDR1 GTSNPN and CDR2 SVGIG (reference sequence). The CDR3 contains 13 residues.

This clonotype appeared many times. The rearrangement joins TRBV29-1 to TRBJ2-1, with D perhaps TRBD1 (6 bases). CDR1 is SQVTM, CDR2 ANQGSEA, per germline. V shed 7 bases and J shed 10 bases, with 14 bases lying between them. The CDR3 is 11 amino acids. CDR3 sequence: CSALQQGEQFF. DNA of the CDR3: TGCAGCGCCCTTCAGCAGGGGGAGCAGTTCTTC.

The gene calls are TRBV20-1 and TRBJ2-5, with TRBD2 matching over 7 bases. Germline CDR1 is DFQATT and CDR2 is SNEGSKA (reference sequence). The CDR3 contains 14 residues. The ends lost 0 bases at V and 2 bases at J; junction bases unmatched: 3. CDR3 nucleotides: TGCAGTGCTAGAGAGGGGGGGTCACAAGAGACCCAGTACTTC. Its translation is CSAREGGSQETQYF.

The V call is TRBV11-2, the J call TRBJ2-1; D is ambiguous. This CDR3 region has 17 residues. CDR1 is SGHAT, CDR2 FQNNGV, per germline. V was trimmed by 5 bases and J by 0 bases, leaving 17 bases between them. The chain's CDR3 is CASSGKQLASSYNEQFF. CDR3 DNA: TGTGCCAGCAGCGGTAAACAGTTGGCTAGCTCCTACAATGAGCAGTTCTTC.

The chain joins TRBV7-2 to TRBJ2-1; D unclear. Trimming stripped 2 bases from V and 4 bases from J, with 12 bases between. This CDR3 region has 15 residues. Germline CDR1 SGHTA, CDR2 FQGNSA. The CDR3 DNA sequence: TGTGCCAGCAGCTTACCCTCCCCCCCTTACAATGAGCAGTTCTTC. Amino acid sequence: CASSLPSPPYNEQFF.

This clonotype was counted a few times. The chain links TRBV24-1 to TRBJ2-7; the D gene is possibly TRBD1 (5 bases). CDR3 length: 16 residues. Germline-derived CDR1 and CDR2 are KGHDR and SFDVKD. V lost 3 bases to trimming and J lost 1 base, with 15 bases between them. The CDR3 DNA is TGTGCCACCAGTGATCCAGGGAAAAACGGGTCCTACGAGCAGTACTTC. Translated, it gives CATSDPGKNGSYEQYF.

This clonotype was seen many times. The rearrangement links TRBV5-5 to TRBJ1-2; D is perhaps TRBD1 (6 bases). Trimming stripped 1 base from V and 2 bases from J, with 12 bases between. Germline V gene lookup returns CDR1 SGHKS and CDR2 YYEKEE (reference sequence). This CDR3 spans 15 amino acids. CDR3: CASSLQWGPNYGYTF. The CDR3 coding sequence is TGTGCCAGCAGCTTGCAATGGGGGCCGAACTATGGCTACACCTTC.

This clonotype was observed a handful of times. The rearrangement joins TRBV5-1 to TRBJ1-1, with D unresolved. Trimming left V 3 bases short and J 3 bases short, with 9 bases between. CDR3 length equals 13 residues. Germline loops: CDR1 SGHRS, CDR2 YFSETQ. CDR3: CASSYDTHTEAFF. DNA for the CDR3: TGCGCCAGCAGCTACGACACTCACACTGAAGCTTTCTTT.

In its sample, this clonotype was seen once. The V and J genes are TRBV12-3 or TRBV12-4 and TRBJ2-5; weak D call: TRBD2 (5 bases). Trimming shortened V by 6 bases and J by 4 bases, and 18 bases separated the two germline ends. This CDR3 is 15 amino acids long. The CDR3 spells CASRRDLAGGETQYF. CDR3 in DNA: TGTGCCAGCAGACGAGACCTGGCAGGAGGAGAGACCCAGTACTTC.

The chain carries TRBV7-2 and TRBJ2-5; 8 positions agree with TRBD1. Per germline, CDR1 SGHTA and CDR2 FQGNSA. The CDR3 is made up of 16 amino acids. After removal of 3 bases from V and 4 bases from J, the junction contained 10 bases not matched to a gene. The DNA for the CDR3 is TGTGCCAGCAGCTTGCATCCCGGGACAGGACGAGAGACCCAGTACTTC. Protein product: CASSLHPGTGRETQYF.

The chain links TRBV6-5 to TRBJ2-2; D is ambiguous. Per germline, CDR1 MNHEY and CDR2 SVGAGI. Between the trimmed V and J ends, which lost 0 bases and 5 bases, there was a span of 7 bases. The CDR3 contains 14 residues. CDR3 in amino acids: CASSYSDGTGELFF. The DNA of the CDR3 is TGTGCCAGCAGTTACTCGGACGGTACCGGGGAGCTGTTTTTT.

This clonotype has only a few counts. The rearrangement uses TRBV20-1 and TRBJ2-7, with 7 nucleotides matching TRBD2. The CDR3 runs to 14 residues. CDR1 is DFQATT, CDR2 SNEGSKA, per germline (reference sequence). V gave up 5 bases and J gave up 6 bases; unmatched junction bases: 13. The CDR3 region is CSARGRGGKGEQYV. CDR3 nucleotides: TGCAGTGCTCGGGGGAGGGGAGGAAAAGGCGAGCAGTACGTC.

J is TRBJ1-2 and V is TRBV7-2; TRBD1 aligns across 8 bases. Germline loops: CDR1 SGHTA, CDR2 FQGNSA. V was clipped by 5 bases and J by 7 bases; unmatched bases: 15. This CDR3 has 16 amino acids. Here the CDR3 reads CASSPIAGQGAGGYTF. CDR3 DNA: TGTGCCAGCAGCCCCATCGCCGGGCAGGGGGCAGGTGGCTACACCTTC.

This clonotype was recorded many times. The chain carries TRBV20-1 and TRBJ2-1; D may correspond to TRBD1 or TRBD2 (7 bases each). This CDR3 comprises 11 residues. CDR1 DFQATT and CDR2 SNEGSKA come from the germline V gene (reference sequence). The CDR3 sequence: CKLRGGHEQFF. Here the CDR3 DNA reads TGCAAACTCAGGGGGGGGCATGAGCAGTTCTTC.

In this sample, this clonotype turned up many times. The J gene is TRBJ2-7, the V gene TRBV7-2; 8 nucleotides agree with TRBD2. V trimming: 1 base; J trimming: 5 bases; junction bases outside the gene matches: 4. The germline V gene encodes CDR1 SGHTA and CDR2 FQGNSA. The CDR3 is 14 residues long. The CDR3 loop is CASSLGGRLDEQYF. CDR3 nucleotide sequence: TGTGCCAGCAGCTTAGGCGGGAGGTTGGACGAGCAGTACTTC.

A word on this clonotype: Mismatch with germline at one junction end may stem from a read error. The chain is built from TRBV4-1 and TRBJ1-2, with D possibly being TRBD1 (6 bases). The CDR3 totals 14 residues. CDR1 is MGHRA and CDR2 is YSYEKL in the germline V gene. In DNA, the CDR3 is TGCGCCAGCAGCCAAGATCTCCTCGGGGGCGCTTACCCCTTC. Translated: CASSQDLLGGAYPF.

This clonotype came up a few times. V gene TRBV7-9 combines with J gene TRBJ1-4; a possible D gene is TRBD1 (6 bases). Germline-derived CDR1 and CDR2 are SEHNR and FQNEAQ (reference sequence). V was cut by 5 bases and J by 7 bases, with 11 bases left in between. The length of the CDR3 is 13 residues. CDR3 loop: CASSRRGSEKLFF. CDR3 nucleotides: TGTGCCAGCAGCCGCAGGGGCAGTGAAAAACTGTTTTTT.

This clonotype showed up just a few times. This chain uses TRBV20-1 with TRBJ1-3; D remains ambiguous. V dropped 5 bases and J dropped 4 bases, with 15 bases sitting between them. This CDR3 is 14 amino acids long. Germline V lookup: CDR1 DFQATT, CDR2 SNEGSKA (reference sequence). DNA of the CDR3: TGCAGTGCTCATAACCCGAATCAGGGAAACACCATATATTTT. It codes for CSAHNPNQGNTIYF.

The rearrangement joins TRBV24-1 to TRBJ2-7, with D perhaps matching TRBD1 or TRBD2 (6 bases each). In germline, CDR1 is KGHDR, CDR2 SFDVKD. Trimming took 8 bases from V and 4 from J, leaving 17 bases between them. This CDR3 region has 14 residues. The DNA for the CDR3 is TGTGCCACCAAGATCGGGGGCCCTAGTTACGAGCAGTACGTC. This sequence encodes CATKIGGPSYEQYV.

The V call is TRBV7-9, the J call TRBJ2-7, with D possibly being TRBD2 (5 bases). Trimming removed 5 bases from V and 7 bases from J, with 12 bases in between. CDR1 is SEHNR and CDR2 is FQNEAQ in the germline V gene (reference sequence). This CDR3 is built from 12 residues. As DNA, the CDR3 is TGTGCCAGCAGCCCGTTGGAGGCGGAGCAGTACGTC. Protein product: CASSPLEAEQYV.